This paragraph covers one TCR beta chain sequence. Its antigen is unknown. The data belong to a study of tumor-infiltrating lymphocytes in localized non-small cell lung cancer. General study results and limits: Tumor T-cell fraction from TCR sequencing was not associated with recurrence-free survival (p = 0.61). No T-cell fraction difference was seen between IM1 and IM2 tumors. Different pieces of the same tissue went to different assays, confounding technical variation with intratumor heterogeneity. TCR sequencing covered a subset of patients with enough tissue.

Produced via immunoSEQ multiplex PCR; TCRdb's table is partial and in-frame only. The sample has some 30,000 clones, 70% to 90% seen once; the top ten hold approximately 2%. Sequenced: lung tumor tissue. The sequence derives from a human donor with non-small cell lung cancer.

As DNA, the CDR3 is TGTGCCAGCAGTTTGGGAACAGGGAGCTTTCCCCAGTACTTC. Encoded protein: CASSLGTGSFPQYF. The chain recombines TRBV28 with TRBJ2-5, with TRBD1 as a possible D gene (6 bases). The CDR3 spans 14 residues. Germline CDR1 is MDHEN and CDR2 is SYDVKM. V shed 3 bases and J shed 9 bases, with 17 bases lying between them.